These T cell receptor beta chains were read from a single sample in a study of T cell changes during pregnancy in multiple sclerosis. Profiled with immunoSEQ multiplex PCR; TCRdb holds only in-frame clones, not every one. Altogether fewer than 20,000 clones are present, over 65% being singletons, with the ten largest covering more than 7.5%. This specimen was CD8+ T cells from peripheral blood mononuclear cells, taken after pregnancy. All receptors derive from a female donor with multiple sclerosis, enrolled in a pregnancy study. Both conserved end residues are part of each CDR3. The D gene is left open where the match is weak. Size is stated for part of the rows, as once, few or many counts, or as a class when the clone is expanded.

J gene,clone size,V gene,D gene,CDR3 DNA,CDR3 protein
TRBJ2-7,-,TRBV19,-,TGTGCCAGTAGTACACAGGGTTGGAGAGACTACGAGCAGTACTTC,CASSTQGWRDYEQYF
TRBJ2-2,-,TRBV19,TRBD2,TGTGCCAGTAGTATATTGGCTAGCGGGAACACCGGGGAGCTGTTTTTT,CASSILASGNTGELFF
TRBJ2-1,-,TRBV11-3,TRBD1,TGTGCCAGCAGCTTAGGGCAGGGGGATACGAATGAGCAGTTCTTC,CASSLGQGDTNEQFF
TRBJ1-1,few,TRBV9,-,TGTGCCAGCAGCGGTCAGGGTCCCACTGAAGCTTTCTTT,CASSGQGPTEAFF
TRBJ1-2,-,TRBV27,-,TGTGCCAGCAGTTTGGGCCCCGGGGTAATGAACTATGGCTACACCTTC,CASSLGPGVMNYGYTF
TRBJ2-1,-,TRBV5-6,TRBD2,TGTGCCAGCAGCCAATCAGGACTAGCGGGAGTAGTGAATGAGCAGTTCTTC,CASSQSGLAGVVNEQFF
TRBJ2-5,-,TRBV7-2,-,TGTGCCAGCAGCTTAGACAGGGCCGGACAAGAGACCCAGTACTTC,CASSLDRAGQETQYF
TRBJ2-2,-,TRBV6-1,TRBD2,TGTGCCAGCAGTGAAACTAGCGGGGGATCCGGGGAGCTGTTTTTT,CASSETSGGSGELFF
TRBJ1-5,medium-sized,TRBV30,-,TGTGCCTGGAGTGGGACAAATCCCAGTCAGCCCCAGCATTTT,CAWSGTNPSQPQHF
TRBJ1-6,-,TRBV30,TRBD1,TGTGCCTGGAGTGCAAAGGACAGGGATAATTCACCCCTCCACTTT,CAWSAKDRDNSPLHF
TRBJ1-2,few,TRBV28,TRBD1,TGTGCCAGCAGTTTGGGACAGAACCGCTACACCTTC,CASSLGQNRYTF
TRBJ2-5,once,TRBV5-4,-,TGTGCCAGCAGCTGGGGCCCACACGCGCTCCAAGAGACCCAGTACTTC,CASSWGPHALQETQYF
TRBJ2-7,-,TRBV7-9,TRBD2,TGTGCCAGCAGCTTAAACTTGCGGGAGCCTTCCTACGAGCAGTACTTC,CASSLNLREPSYEQYF
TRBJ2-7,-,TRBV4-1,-,TGCGCCAGCAGCCAAGATCCTGCCGGTCGAACCTACGAGCAGTACTTC,CASSQDPAGRTYEQYF
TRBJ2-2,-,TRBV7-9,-,TGTGCCAGCAGCTTAGGACGCGGAGACACCGGGGAGCTGTTTTTT,CASSLGRGDTGELFF
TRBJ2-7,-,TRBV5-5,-,TGTGCCAGCAGCTGGAGGGATATGGGCTACGAGCAGTACTTC,CASSWRDMGYEQYF
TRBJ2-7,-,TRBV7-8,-,TGTGCCAGCAGCTCAAAGGGAGGTGGACGGGCCTACGAGCAGTACTTC,CASSSKGGGRAYEQYF
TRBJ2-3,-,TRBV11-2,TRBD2,TGTGCCAGCAGCTTTGGGGGGGTAGATACGCAGTATTTT,CASSFGGVDTQYF
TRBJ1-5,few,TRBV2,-,TGTGCCAGCAGTACAACGGGTGGGGCTAGCAATCAGCCCCAGCATTTT,CASSTTGGASNQPQHF
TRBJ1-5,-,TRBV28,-,TGTGCCAGCAGCCAGGACAGAACAAATCAGCCCCAGCATTTT,CASSQDRTNQPQHF
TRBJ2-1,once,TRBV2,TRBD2,TGTGCCAGCAGGAGACTAGCCCTAGACATTTACAATGAGCAGTTCTTC,CASRRLALDIYNEQFF
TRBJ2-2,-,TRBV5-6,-,TGTGCCAGCAGCTATTATAGGGGCGGGGAGCTGTTTTTT,CASSYYRGGELFF
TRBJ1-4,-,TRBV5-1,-,TGCGCCAGCAGCTTGGGAGGTGAAAAACTGTTTTTT,CASSLGGEKLFF
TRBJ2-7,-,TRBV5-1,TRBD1,TGCGCCAGCAGGGACAGGGCCGACGAGCAGTACTTC,CASRDRADEQYF
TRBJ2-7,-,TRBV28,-,TGTGCCAGCAGTTTATCTGGCGCTTCGGGCGAGCAGTACTTC,CASSLSGASGEQYF
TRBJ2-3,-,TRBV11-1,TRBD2,TGTGCCAGCAGCTTAGAAGGACTAGCGGAAACCCCAGGTGCGCAGTATTTT,CASSLEGLAETPGAQYF
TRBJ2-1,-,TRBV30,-,TGTGCCTGGTGGGCGGGGGCCGGGGATGAGCAGTTCTTC,CAWWAGAGDEQFF
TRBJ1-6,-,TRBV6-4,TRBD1,TGTGCCAGCAGTGACTCGAGGACAGGGAATTCACCCCTCCACTTT,CASSDSRTGNSPLHF